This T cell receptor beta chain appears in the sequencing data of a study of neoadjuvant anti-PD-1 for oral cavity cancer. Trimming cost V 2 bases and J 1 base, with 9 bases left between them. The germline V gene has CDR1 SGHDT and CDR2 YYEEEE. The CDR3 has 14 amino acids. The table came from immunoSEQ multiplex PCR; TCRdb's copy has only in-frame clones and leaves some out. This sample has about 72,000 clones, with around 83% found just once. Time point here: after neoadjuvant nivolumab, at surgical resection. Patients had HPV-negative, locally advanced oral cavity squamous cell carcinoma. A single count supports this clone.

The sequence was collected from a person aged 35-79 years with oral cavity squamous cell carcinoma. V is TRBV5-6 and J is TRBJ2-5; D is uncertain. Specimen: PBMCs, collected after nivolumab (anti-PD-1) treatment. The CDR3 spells CASSLGTAQETQYF. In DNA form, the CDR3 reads TGTGCCAGCAGCTTAGGAACAGCCCAAGAGACCCAGTACTTC.